This TCR beta chain was observed in a study of CD8 T cells in ankylosing spondylitis. Regarding the study as a whole: A motif in TCR beta, a set of eight highly homologous variants, appeared characteristic of ankylosing spondylitis blood. Significant enrichment of disease-linked clones was reportedly seen in matched ankylosing spondylitis synovial fluid.

J gave up 0 bases and V 3 bases, and 4 bases lay outside the gene matches. Looked up from germline, CDR1 is SGHRS and CDR2 is YFSETQ. CDR3 length: 17 amino acids. Construction of TCR beta libraries was performed using quantitative 5'-RACE with molecular barcodes. Using its own MiXCR run on the 5' RACE reads, TCRdb lists one record per CDR3 protein. The table shows roughly 700,000 distinct CDR3 sequences, with over 15% occurring only once. For this clonotype: Its antigen is currently unknown.

The rearrangement links TRBV5-1 to TRBJ2-1; 12 bases align to TRBD2. Sequencing was performed on blood, either unsorted or a sorted T cell fraction (not recorded which). This TCR was sampled from a male donor with ankylosing spondylitis. CDR3: CASSWSTSGSSYNEQFF. Written as DNA, the CDR3 is TGCGCCAGCAGCTGGTCGACTAGCGGGAGCTCCTACAATGAGCAGTTCTTC.